The 10 T cell receptor beta chains below come from one sample, sequenced in a study of cytomegalovirus exposure and HLA in healthy donors. The primer mix had 60 Vbeta and 13 Jbeta primers. The repertoire was sequenced with immunoSEQ multiplex PCR; TCRdb's copy has only in-frame clones and lacks some. The sample has 60,000 to 90,000 clones, roughly 70% seen once; the top ten hold less than 10%. The sequencing sample was made of PBMCs. The receptors here all came from a woman in her forties or fifties in good health and CMV-seropositive.

The rearrangement joins TRBV5-4 to TRBJ2-7, with D possibly being TRBD1 (6 bases). This CDR3 contains 13 residues. Germline values: CDR1 SGHNT, CDR2 YYREEE (reference sequence). V was shortened by 4 bases and J by 5 bases, with 13 bases between the two germline ends. Here the CDR3 DNA reads TGTGCCAGCAGCCCCGACAGGACCCACGAGCAGTACTTC. Its protein is CASSPDRTHEQYF.

The V gene is TRBV9, the J gene TRBJ2-4; 7 bases fit TRBD1. The V gene's germline CDR1 is SGDLS and CDR2 YYNGEE. The CDR3 has 15 residues. With 0 bases clipped from V and 10 bases from J, the junction kept 10 bases outside the gene matches. The CDR3 DNA follows: TGTGCCAGCAGCGTAGGAGGGTCGGACAGGCAAATTCAGTACTTC. As protein: CASSVGGSDRQIQYF.

This chain links TRBV18 with TRBJ1-4; D not resolved. The germline V gene has CDR1 KGHSH and CDR2 LQKENI. The CDR3 spans 14 residues. V shed 0 bases and J shed 7 bases, with 9 bases lying between them. For the CDR3, the DNA is TGTGCCAGCTCACCACCGGGAGGGCCTGAAAAACTGTTTTTT. Translating gives CASSPPGGPEKLFF.

This CDR3 is CAIKREGWTGELFF. The CDR3, as DNA: TGTGCCATCAAGCGGGAGGGTTGGACCGGGGAGCTGTTTTTT. The chain is built from TRBV10-3 and TRBJ2-2; 10 bases are shared with TRBD2. The CDR3 consists of 14 residues. J gave up 5 bases and V 7 bases, and 4 bases lay outside the gene matches. Germline CDR1 is ENHRY and CDR2 is SYGVKD.

The V gene is TRBV28, the J gene TRBJ2-6; TRBD1 agrees at 9 bases. Trimming took 5 bases from V and 2 from J; bases not matched to a gene: 4. Per the germline V gene, CDR1 is MDHEN and CDR2 is SYDVKM. CDR3 length: 16 amino acids. The CDR3 DNA follows: TGTGCCAGCAGTGTAACAGGGGGCGCTGGGGCCAACGTCCTGACTTTC. Translated, it gives CASSVTGGAGANVLTF.

This chain uses TRBV5-4 with TRBJ1-2; D remains unclear. In germline, CDR1 is SGHNT, CDR2 YYREEE (reference sequence). V dropped 0 bases and J dropped 2 bases, with 8 bases sitting between them. The CDR3 is made up of 14 amino acids. Written as DNA, the CDR3 is TGTGCCAGCAGCTTGGACACCCAGAACTATGGCTACACCTTC. It encodes CASSLDTQNYGYTF.

V gene TRBV14 combines with J gene TRBJ2-2, with 7 nucleotides matching TRBD1. The CDR3 sequence is 15 residues long. Germline V lookup: CDR1 SGHDN, CDR2 FVKESK. J was trimmed by 6 bases and V by 2 bases; bases with no gene match: 6. CDR3 amino acids: CASSQFQGVAGELFF. The CDR3 DNA reads TGTGCCAGCAGCCAATTTCAGGGGGTTGCCGGGGAGCTGTTTTTT.

V is TRBV19 and J is TRBJ2-1; TRBD1 agrees at 10 bases. The CDR3 contains 14 residues. Trimming cost V 5 bases and J 6 bases; bases outside gene matches: 4. Germline CDR1 LNHDA, CDR2 SQIVND (reference sequence). The CDR3: CASSRDRGSNEQFF. The CDR3 region has the DNA TGTGCCAGTAGTCGGGACAGGGGCTCCAATGAGCAGTTCTTC.

This clone was recorded once. The chain has TRBV5-4 and TRBJ1-2; 9 bases are a match to TRBD1. Unmatched junction bases numbered 13, after V lost 6 bases and J lost 7 bases. Germline-derived CDR1 and CDR2 are SGHNT and YYREEE (reference sequence). The CDR3 runs to 15 residues. The CDR3 DNA reads as TGTGCCAGCACCGACCCGGGACAGGGTGTAGGTGGCTACACCTTC. This codes for CASTDPGQGVGGYTF.

This clone was counted between two and nine times. The rearrangement links TRBV14 to TRBJ1-1; TRBD1 is a possible D gene (5 bases). V shed 4 bases and J shed 0 bases, with 12 bases lying between them. This CDR3 comprises 15 residues. The germline CDR1 and CDR2 sequences are SGHDN and FVKESK. The CDR3 loop is CASSPHGGMNTEAFF. DNA of the CDR3: TGTGCCAGCAGCCCCCACGGGGGTATGAACACTGAAGCTTTCTTT.